This entry features one T cell receptor (beta chain) sequence. V was pared by 4 bases and J by 4 bases, with 17 bases between. This CDR3 is 15 amino acids long. Germline CDR1 KGHSH, CDR2 LQKENI. Per the study methods: Amplification with reference gene primers provided the estimates of nucleated cell counts. Libraries were prepared by immunoSEQ multiplex PCR; TCRdb keeps only in-frame clonotypes and omits some of them. That table furnishes V, J and clone size, whereas the DNA furnished D and trimming. The sample contains approximately 150,000 clones, 80% to 90% of which appear only once. This specimen comes from a study of blood T cell repertoires in COVID-19. About the study: Donors in the United States, Italy and Spain gave samples during acute or convalescent COVID-19. PBMCs, B-cell-depleted T cells, or T cells were the source of the cDNA or gDNA that made up the material.

What was sequenced was peripheral blood. The chain couples TRBV18 to TRBJ2-7; a weak D match, TRBD2 (5 bases). The clonotype was recovered from a woman aged 45-60 years with acute or convalescent COVID-19. In nucleotides, the CDR3 is TGTGCCAGCTCACTACTTTCCCGGGGTGGGTACGAGCAGTACTTC. Protein product: CASSLLSRGGYEQYF.